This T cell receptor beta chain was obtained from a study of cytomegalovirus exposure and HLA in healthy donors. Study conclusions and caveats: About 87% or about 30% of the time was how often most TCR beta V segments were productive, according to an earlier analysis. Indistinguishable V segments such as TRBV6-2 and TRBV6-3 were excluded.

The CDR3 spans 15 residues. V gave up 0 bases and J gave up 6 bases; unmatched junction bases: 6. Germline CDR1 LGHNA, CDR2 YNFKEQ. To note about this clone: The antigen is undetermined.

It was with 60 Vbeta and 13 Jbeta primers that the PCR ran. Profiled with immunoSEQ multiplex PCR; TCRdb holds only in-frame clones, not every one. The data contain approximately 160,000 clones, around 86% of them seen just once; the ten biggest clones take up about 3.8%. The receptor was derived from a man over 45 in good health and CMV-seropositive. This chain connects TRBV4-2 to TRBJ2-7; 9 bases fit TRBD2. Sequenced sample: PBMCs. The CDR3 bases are TGTGCCAGCAGCCAAGAAGCTAGCGGGGTTTCCGAGCAGTACTTC. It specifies CASSQEASGVSEQYF.